This TCR beta chain was captured by sequencing in a study of T-cell reconstitution after alpha-beta-depleted transplantation in children. Study-level findings and limits: T-cell numbers and diversity, one year after transplant, stemmed largely from T cells that were newly produced. Diversity of TCRbeta at day 60 was high in some patients, arising from surviving recipient T cells and thymic progenitors. Several hundred rapidly expanded clones from non-depleted graft cells reportedly supplied alpha-beta T cells about two months post-transplant.

TCRbeta library preparation incorporated unique molecular identifiers. TCRdb reprocessed the PCR reads via MiXCR and lists one record per CDR3 protein. The sample includes about 180,000 distinct CDR3 sequences, around 10% of them seen just once. This clonotype appeared many times. Antigen specificity is unknown. The CDR3 is 15 residues long. V was clipped by 1 base and J by 0 bases, with 10 bases between them. Germline V gives CDR1 SGHRS, CDR2 YFSETQ. This specimen was PBMCs, taken before TCRalphabeta/CD19-depleted stem cell transplant. This receptor was obtained from a boy between 2 and 10 years old with acute myeloid leukemia, due to receive a stem cell transplant. V and J are TRBV5-1 and TRBJ2-5; D gene unclear. The CDR3 DNA is TGCGCCAGCAGCTTGTCCAGACCAGACCAAGAGACCCAGTACTTC. Protein: CASSLSRPDQETQYF.